This section outlines one TCR beta chain sequence together with its context. The data were obtained in a study of T cell changes during pregnancy in multiple sclerosis. Trimming shortened V by 0 bases and J by 5 bases, and 10 bases separated the two germline ends. Germline V gene sequence: CDR1 MNHEY, CDR2 SVGAGI. The length of the CDR3 is 14 residues. Sequencing was performed with immunoSEQ multiplex PCR; in TCRdb, only in-frame clones are kept and a portion is missing. The sample carries about 35,000 clones, 85% to 95% recorded once. The sequences come from CD4+ T cells from peripheral blood mononuclear cells, collected in the second trimester of pregnancy. The rearrangement uses TRBV6-5 and TRBJ2-5, with D maybe TRBD2 (5 bases). The origin of this receptor is a female donor with multiple sclerosis, enrolled in a pregnancy study. CDR3 sequence: CASSYSSGSETQYF. The CDR3 DNA is TGTGCCAGCAGTTACTCGTCGGGGTCGGAGACCCAGTACTTC.